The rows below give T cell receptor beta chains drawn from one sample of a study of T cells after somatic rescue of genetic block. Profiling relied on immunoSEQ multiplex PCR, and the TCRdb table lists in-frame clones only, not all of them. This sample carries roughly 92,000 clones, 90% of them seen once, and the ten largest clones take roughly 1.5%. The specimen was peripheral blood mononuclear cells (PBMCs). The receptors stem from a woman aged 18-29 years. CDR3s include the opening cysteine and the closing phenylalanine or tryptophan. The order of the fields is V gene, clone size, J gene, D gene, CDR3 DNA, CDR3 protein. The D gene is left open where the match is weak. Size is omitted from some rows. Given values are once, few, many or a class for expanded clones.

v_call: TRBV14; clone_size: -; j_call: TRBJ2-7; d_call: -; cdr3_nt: TGTGCCAGCAGCCTCAAGTCCGGAGGGGCCGAGCAGTACTTC; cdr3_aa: CASSLKSGGAEQYF
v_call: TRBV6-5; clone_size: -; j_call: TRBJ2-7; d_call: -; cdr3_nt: TGTGCCAGCGGCCTCTCCAACGAGCAGTACTTC; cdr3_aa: CASGLSNEQYF
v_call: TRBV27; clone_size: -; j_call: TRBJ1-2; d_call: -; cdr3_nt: TGTGCCAGCAGTTTATCTATATCCCCCGGCAGGTTTGGGGGCTACACCTTC; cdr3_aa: CASSLSISPGRFGGYTF
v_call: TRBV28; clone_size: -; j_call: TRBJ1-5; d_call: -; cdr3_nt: TGTGCCACGACGGGCTTCTATAGCAATCAGCCCCAGCATTTT; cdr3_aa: CATTGFYSNQPQHF
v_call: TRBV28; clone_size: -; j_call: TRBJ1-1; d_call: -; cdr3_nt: TGTGCCAGCAGTCGGCAGGGAAACACTGAAGCTTTCTTT; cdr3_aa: CASSRQGNTEAFF
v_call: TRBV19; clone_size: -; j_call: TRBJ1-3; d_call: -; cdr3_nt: TGTGCCAGTAGTATAGTCGGGGCCGGCACGACTGGAAACACCATATATTTT; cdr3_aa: CASSIVGAGTTGNTIYF
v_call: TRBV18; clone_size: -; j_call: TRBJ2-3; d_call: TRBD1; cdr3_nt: TGTGCCAGCTCACCTACCGGGACAGGGGTCACAGATACGCAGTATTTT; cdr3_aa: CASSPTGTGVTDTQYF
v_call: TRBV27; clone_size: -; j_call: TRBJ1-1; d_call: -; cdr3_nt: TGTGCCAGCCTCCGGGGAGGGATCAACACTGAAGCTTTCTTT; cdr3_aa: CASLRGGINTEAFF
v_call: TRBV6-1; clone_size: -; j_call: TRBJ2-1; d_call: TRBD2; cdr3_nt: TGTGCCAGCAGTGAACTAGCGGGAGGGCACAATGAGCAGTTCTTC; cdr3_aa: CASSELAGGHNEQFF
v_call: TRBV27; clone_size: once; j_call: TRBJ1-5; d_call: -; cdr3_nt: TGTGCCAGCAGCATAATGGGGGGCAATCAGCCCCAGCATTTT; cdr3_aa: CASSIMGGNQPQHF
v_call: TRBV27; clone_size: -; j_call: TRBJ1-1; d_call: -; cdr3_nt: TGTGCCAGCAGGTCAGGGGCAATGAACACTGAAGCTTTCTTT; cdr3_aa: CASRSGAMNTEAFF
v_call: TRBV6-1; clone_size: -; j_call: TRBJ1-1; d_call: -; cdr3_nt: TGTGCCAGCAGTGAAAAGGACAACACTGAAGCTTTCTTT; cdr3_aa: CASSEKDNTEAFF
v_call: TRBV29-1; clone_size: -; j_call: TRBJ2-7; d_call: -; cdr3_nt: TGCAGCGCAGGGGGGGACTACGAGCAGTACTTC; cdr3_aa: CSAGGDYEQYF
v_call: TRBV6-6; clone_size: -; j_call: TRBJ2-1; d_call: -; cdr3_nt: TGTGCCAGCATTCCCGGCCCGAATACCTACAATGAGCAGTTCTTC; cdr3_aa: CASIPGPNTYNEQFF